Listed below are T cell receptor beta chains from one sample, sequenced in a study of siplizumab effects on memory and regulatory T cells. This table comes from immunoSEQ multiplex PCR, and its TCRdb copy is limited to in-frame clones, with some not included. The repertoire includes roughly 100,000 clones, about 93% of them detected once, and 0.55% to 0.8% sits in the top ten. The sequenced sample consisted of Tregs sorted from blood. These receptors originate from a human donor in good health. Each CDR3 is given with its conserved first and last residue. The D gene is left open where the match is weak. A row's size may be missing; if present it is once, few, many or a size class.

j_gene | abundance | d_gene | len | v_gene | CDR3nt | CDR3aa
TRBJ2-7 | - | TRBD2 | 16 | TRBV27 | TGTGCCAGCAGCCCCCGGGCGGGCGGGAGCTCCTACGAGCAGTACTTC | CASSPRAGGSSYEQYF
TRBJ1-4 | - | TRBD1 | 14 | TRBV6-4 | TGTGCCACGGACAGGGCGAAGGACTTTGAAAAACTGTTTTTT | CATDRAKDFEKLFF
TRBJ2-3 | - | - | 16 | TRBV5-1 | TGCGCCAGCAGCTCGGGGGTGAACGCCGGGTCAGATACGCAGTATTTT | CASSSGVNAGSDTQYF
TRBJ2-7 | - | TRBD2 | 12 | TRBV6-5 | TGTGCCAGCGGGAGGGTGGTCTACGAGCAGTACTTC | CASGRVVYEQYF
TRBJ2-2 | - | TRBD2 | 13 | TRBV19 | TGTGCCAGTAGTATTCCCGGACTAGCGGGGCTGTTTTTT | CASSIPGLAGLFF
TRBJ1-5 | - | - | 14 | TRBV2 | TGTGCCAGCAGTGCAGTGGTTGGCAATCAGCCCCAGCATTTT | CASSAVVGNQPQHF
TRBJ1-2 | - | - | 13 | TRBV2 | TGTGCCAGCATATGGGGGGGATCGAGTGGCTACACCTTC | CASIWGGSSGYTF
TRBJ2-7 | - | - | 13 | TRBV5-5 | TGTGCCAGCAGCTTATTAGCGGCCTCCGAGCAGTACTTC | CASSLLAASEQYF
TRBJ1-6 | - | - | 14 | TRBV7-3 | TGTGCCAGCAGCTTAGGCCAGAATAATTCACCCCTCCACTTT | CASSLGQNNSPLHF
TRBJ2-7 | - | - | 14 | TRBV29-1 | TGCAGCGTTGATAACCGAGACGGAACCTACGAGCAGTACTTC | CSVDNRDGTYEQYF
TRBJ1-1 | - | TRBD1 | 14 | TRBV2 | TGTGCCAGCAGTCAGACAGGGGGCATCACTGAAGCTTTCTTT | CASSQTGGITEAFF
TRBJ1-2 | - | - | 12 | TRBV9 | TGTGCCAGCAGCGAGGTCGGCTATGGCTACACCTTC | CASSEVGYGYTF
TRBJ2-5 | - | TRBD2 | 19 | TRBV2 | TGTGCCAGCAGTGAAAATCGGTGGGGACTAGCGGGGCTCCAAGAGACCCAGTACTTC | CASSENRWGLAGLQETQYF
TRBJ2-2 | few | - | 13 | TRBV2 | TGTGCCAGCTGGGGGAGATTCACCGGGGAGCTGTTTTTT | CASWGRFTGELFF
TRBJ1-5 | - | - | 14 | TRBV6-6 | TGTGCCAGCAGTTACAGCGGGGGCAATCAGCCCCAGCATTTT | CASSYSGGNQPQHF
TRBJ1-1 | - | - | 16 | TRBV7-2 | TGTGCCAGCAGCTTAGCGCTCGGGGCCGGGGGTACTGAAGCTTTCTTT | CASSLALGAGGTEAFF
TRBJ2-7 | - | - | 14 | TRBV27 | TGTGCCAGCAGTCCGGCAGGACTCTCCTACGAGCAGTACTTC | CASSPAGLSYEQYF
TRBJ2-7 | - | - | 13 | TRBV5-6 | TGTGCCAGCAGCTTATCAGGGCCCTACGAGCAGTACTTC | CASSLSGPYEQYF
TRBJ1-1 | - | - | 13 | TRBV6-1 | TGTGCCAGCAGTGTCCCGGGGAACACTGAAGCTTTCTTT | CASSVPGNTEAFF
TRBJ2-6 | - | - | 16 | TRBV6-6 | TGTGCCAGCAGCATTACAGGAAGCTCTGGGGCCAACGTCCTGACTTTC | CASSITGSSGANVLTF
TRBJ1-6 | - | - | 12 | TRBV11-2 | TGTGCCAGCAGCTCATATAATTCACCCCTCCACTTT | CASSSYNSPLHF
TRBJ2-7 | - | TRBD1 | 15 | TRBV2 | TGTGCCAGCAGCTGGGACAGGCAACATTCCTACGAGCAGTACTTC | CASSWDRQHSYEQYF
TRBJ1-1 | - | - | 13 | TRBV7-2 | TGTGCCAGCAGCCGAGTGGGGTATACTGAAGCTTTCTTT | CASSRVGYTEAFF
TRBJ1-5 | - | - | 15 | TRBV6-5 | TGTGCCAGCAGGTCACTATTCCGAAGCAATCAGCCCCAGCATTTT | CASRSLFRSNQPQHF
TRBJ1-1 | - | - | 15 | TRBV7-9 | TGTGCCAGCAGCTTAGGAGGGGGTTTGGCCACTGAAGCTTTCTTT | CASSLGGGLATEAFF
TRBJ1-2 | - | - | 13 | TRBV6-1 | TGTGCCAGCAGTCAAACAGGGTTTTATGGCTACACCTTC | CASSQTGFYGYTF
TRBJ2-7 | - | - | 12 | TRBV11-3 | TGTGCCAGCAGCCTCAGGACAGACGAGCAGTACTTC | CASSLRTDEQYF
TRBJ2-1 | few | - | 13 | TRBV6-5 | TGTGCCAGCAGGAGGAGCATCTACAATGAGCAGTTCTTC | CASRRSIYNEQFF
TRBJ1-1 | - | TRBD1 | 14 | TRBV5-1 | TGCGCCAGCATGGGGACAGGGGGCGGAACTGAAGCTTTCTTT | CASMGTGGGTEAFF
TRBJ2-1 | once | TRBD2 | 16 | TRBV5-8 | TGTGCCAGCAGCTTGGCCCAGCGGGGGGGCCTAAATGAGCAGTTCTTC | CASSLAQRGGLNEQFF
TRBJ1-5 | - | TRBD1 | 14 | TRBV10-3 | TGTGCCATCAGTGACCGGGACAGTCATCAGCCCCAGCATTTT | CAISDRDSHQPQHF
TRBJ1-1 | - | - | 17 | TRBV27 | TGTGCCAGCAGACCAATCGGGGGTGGGACGTCAACTCTTGAAGCTTTCTTT | CASRPIGGGTSTLEAFF
TRBJ2-5 | - | - | 12 | TRBV15 | TGTGCCACCAGCAGCAGGGGAGAGACCCAGTACTTC | CATSSRGETQYF